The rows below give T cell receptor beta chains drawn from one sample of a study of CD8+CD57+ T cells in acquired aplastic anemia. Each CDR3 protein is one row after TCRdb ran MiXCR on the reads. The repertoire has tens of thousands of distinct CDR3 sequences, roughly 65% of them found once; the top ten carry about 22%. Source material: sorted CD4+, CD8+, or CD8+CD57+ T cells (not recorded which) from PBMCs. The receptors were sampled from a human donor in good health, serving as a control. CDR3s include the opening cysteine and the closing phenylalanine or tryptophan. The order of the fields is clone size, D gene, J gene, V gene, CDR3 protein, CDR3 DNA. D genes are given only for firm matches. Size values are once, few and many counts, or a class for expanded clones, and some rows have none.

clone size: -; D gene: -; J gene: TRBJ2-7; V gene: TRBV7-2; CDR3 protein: CASHRVYEQYF; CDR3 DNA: TGTGCATCGCATAGGGTCTACGAGCAGTACTTC
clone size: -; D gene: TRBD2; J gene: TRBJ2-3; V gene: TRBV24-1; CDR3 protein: CATSDTSGGIYTQYF; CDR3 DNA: TGTGCCACCAGTGATACTAGCGGGGGCATTTATACGCAGTATTTT
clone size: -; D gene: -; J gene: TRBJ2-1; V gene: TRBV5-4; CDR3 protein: CASSFGWNEKFF; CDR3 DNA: TGTGCCAGCAGCTTCGGGTGGAATGAGAAGTTCTTC
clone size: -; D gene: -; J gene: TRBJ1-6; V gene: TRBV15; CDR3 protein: CATSRVQGTNSPLHF; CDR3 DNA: TGTGCCACCAGCAGGGTACAGGGCACTAATTCACCCCTCCACTTT
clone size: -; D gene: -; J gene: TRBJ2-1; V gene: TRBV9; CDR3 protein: CASSRVEVHNEQFF; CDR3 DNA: TGTGCCAGCAGCCGCGTGGAGGTCCACAATGAGCAGTTCTTC
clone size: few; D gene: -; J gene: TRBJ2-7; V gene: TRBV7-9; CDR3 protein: CASSSSGYEQYF; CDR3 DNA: TGTGCCAGCAGCTCGTCAGGTTACGAGCAGTACTTC
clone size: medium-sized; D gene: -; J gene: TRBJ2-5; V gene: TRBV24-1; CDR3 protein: CATSDGTWTQETQYF; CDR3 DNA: TGTGCCACCAGTGATGGGACGTGGACTCAAGAGACCCAGTACTTC
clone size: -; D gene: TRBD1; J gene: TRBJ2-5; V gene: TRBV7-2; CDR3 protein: CACALEGAQETQYF; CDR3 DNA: TGTGCCTGCGCCCTCGAGGGGGCCCAAGAGACCCAGTACTTC
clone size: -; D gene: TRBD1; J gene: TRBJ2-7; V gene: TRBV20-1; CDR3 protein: CSARGDRNYEQYF; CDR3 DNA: TGCAGTGCTAGGGGGGACAGGAACTACGAGCAGTACTTC
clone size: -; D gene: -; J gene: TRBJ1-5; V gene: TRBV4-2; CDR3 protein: CASSQDQGDTPQHF; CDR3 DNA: TGTGCCAGCAGCCAAGATCAAGGGGACACTCCCCAGCATTTT
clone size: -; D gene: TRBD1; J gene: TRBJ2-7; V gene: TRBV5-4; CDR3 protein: CASSGTGAYEQYF; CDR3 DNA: TGTGCCAGCAGCGGGACAGGGGCCTACGAGCAGTACTTC
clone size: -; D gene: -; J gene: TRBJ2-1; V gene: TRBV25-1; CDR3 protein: CASSSDRPPYNEQFF; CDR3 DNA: TGTGCCAGTAGTAGTGACAGACCCCCCTACAATGAGCAGTTCTTC
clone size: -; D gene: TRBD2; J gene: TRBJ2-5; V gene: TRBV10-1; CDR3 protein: CASGGLAEETQYF; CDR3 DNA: TGCGCCAGCGGGGGACTAGCGGAAGAGACCCAGTACTTC
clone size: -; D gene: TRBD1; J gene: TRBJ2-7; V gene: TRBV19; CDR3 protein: CASSIGTGWYEQYF; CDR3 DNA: TGTGCCAGTAGTATAGGGACAGGGTGGTACGAGCAGTACTTC
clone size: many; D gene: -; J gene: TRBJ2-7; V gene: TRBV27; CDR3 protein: CASSSYPSYEQYF; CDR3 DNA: TGTGCCAGCAGTTCGTACCCCTCCTACGAGCAGTACTTC
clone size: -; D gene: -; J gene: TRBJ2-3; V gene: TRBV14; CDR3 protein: CASSQHRTSTDTQYF; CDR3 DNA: TGTGCCAGCAGCCAGCACAGAACTAGCACAGATACGCAGTATTTT
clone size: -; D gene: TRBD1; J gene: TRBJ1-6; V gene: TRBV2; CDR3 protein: CASMRDRLNLGSPLHF; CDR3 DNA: TGTGCCAGCATGAGGGACAGGTTGAACTTAGGTTCACCCCTCCACTTT
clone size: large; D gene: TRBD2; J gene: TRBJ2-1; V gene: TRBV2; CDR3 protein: CASSEGPHSGGVNEQFF; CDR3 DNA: TGTGCCAGCAGTGAGGGGCCTCATAGCGGGGGGGTCAATGAGCAGTTCTTC
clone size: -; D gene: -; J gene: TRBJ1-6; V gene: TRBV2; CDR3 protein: CASSEGSRGISPLHF; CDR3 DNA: TGTGCCAGCAGCGAAGGCAGTAGGGGCATTTCACCCCTCCACTTT
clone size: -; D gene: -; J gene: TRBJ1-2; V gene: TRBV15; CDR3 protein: CATSRGNDGYTF; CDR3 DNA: TGTGCCACCAGCAGGGGGAACGATGGCTACACCTTC
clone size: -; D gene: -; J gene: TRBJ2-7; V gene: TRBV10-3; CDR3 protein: CASALGGEQYF; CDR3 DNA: TGTGCCAGCGCGCTAGGGGGCGAGCAGTACTTC
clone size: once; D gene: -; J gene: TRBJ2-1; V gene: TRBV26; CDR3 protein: CASSYGTSGGNEQFF; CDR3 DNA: TGTGCCAGCAGTTACGGGACTAGCGGGGGCAATGAGCAGTTCTTC
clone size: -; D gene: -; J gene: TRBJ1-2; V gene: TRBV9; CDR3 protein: CASSVGGQDGYTF; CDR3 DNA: TGTGCCAGCAGCGTAGGTGGTCAGGATGGCTACACCTTC
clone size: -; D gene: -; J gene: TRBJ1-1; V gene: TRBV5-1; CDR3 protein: CASSFRGEDTEAFF; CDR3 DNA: TGCGCCAGCAGCTTTCGGGGGGAAGACACTGAAGCTTTCTTT
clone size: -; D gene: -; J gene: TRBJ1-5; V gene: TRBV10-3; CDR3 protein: CAISPGAGSNQPQHF; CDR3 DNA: TGTGCCATCAGCCCTGGGGCGGGATCCAATCAGCCCCAGCATTTT
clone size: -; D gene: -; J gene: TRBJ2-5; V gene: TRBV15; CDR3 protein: CATSRGAAGSRQETQYF; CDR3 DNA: TGTGCCACCAGCAGAGGGGCGGCAGGCTCCAGACAAGAGACCCAGTACTTC
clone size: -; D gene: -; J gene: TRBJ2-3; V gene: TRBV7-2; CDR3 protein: CASSTGTSTDTQYF; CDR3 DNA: TGTGCCAGCAGCACCGGGACGAGCACAGATACGCAGTATTTT
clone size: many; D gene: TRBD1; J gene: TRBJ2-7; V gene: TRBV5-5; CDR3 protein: CASSPGQGAQEQYF; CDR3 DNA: TGTGCCAGCAGCCCCGGACAGGGGGCACAGGAGCAGTACTTC
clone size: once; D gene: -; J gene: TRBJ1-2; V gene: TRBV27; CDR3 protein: CASSKGQLQTNYGYTF; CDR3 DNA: TGTGCCAGCAGTAAAGGACAGCTTCAAACTAACTATGGCTACACCTTC
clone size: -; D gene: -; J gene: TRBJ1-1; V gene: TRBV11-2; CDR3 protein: CASSFAGTEAFF; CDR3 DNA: TGTGCCAGCAGCTTCGCAGGCACTGAAGCTTTCTTT
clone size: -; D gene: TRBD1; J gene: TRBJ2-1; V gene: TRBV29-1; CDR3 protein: CSAGQGGNEQFF; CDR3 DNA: TGCAGCGCTGGACAGGGGGGCAATGAGCAGTTCTTC
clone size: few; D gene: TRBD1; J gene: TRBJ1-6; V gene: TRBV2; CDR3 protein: CASAGGRDSPLHF; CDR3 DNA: TGTGCCAGCGCAGGGGGTCGGGATTCACCCCTCCACTTT
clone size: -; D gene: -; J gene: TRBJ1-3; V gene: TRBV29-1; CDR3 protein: CSGGQGNTIYF; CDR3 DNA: TGCAGCGGAGGACAGGGAAACACCATATATTTT
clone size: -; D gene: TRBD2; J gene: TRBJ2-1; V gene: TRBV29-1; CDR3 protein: CSARTSGGDNEQFF; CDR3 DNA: TGCAGCGCCCGGACTAGCGGGGGGGACAATGAGCAGTTCTTC
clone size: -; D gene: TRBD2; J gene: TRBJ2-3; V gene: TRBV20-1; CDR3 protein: CSAPAGGPTDTQYF; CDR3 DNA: TGCAGTGCTCCAGCGGGGGGCCCCACAGATACGCAGTATTTT
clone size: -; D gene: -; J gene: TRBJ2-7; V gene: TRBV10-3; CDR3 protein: CAIKDRLRDEQYF; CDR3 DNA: TGTGCCATCAAGGACCGACTGAGGGACGAGCAGTACTTC
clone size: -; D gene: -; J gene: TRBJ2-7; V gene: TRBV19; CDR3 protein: CASSNPGTSTYEQYF; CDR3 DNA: TGTGCCAGTAGCAACCCCGGGACATCAACCTACGAGCAGTACTTC
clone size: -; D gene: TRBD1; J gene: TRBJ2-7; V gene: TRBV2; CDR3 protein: CASTGQGIVNEQYF; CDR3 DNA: TGTGCCAGCACTGGACAGGGGATCGTGAACGAGCAGTACTTC
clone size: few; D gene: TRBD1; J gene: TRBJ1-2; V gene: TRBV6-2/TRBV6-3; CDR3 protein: CASSYSTGTGSPESFYGYTF; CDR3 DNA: TGTGCCAGCAGTTACTCGACCGGGACAGGATCCCCGGAGTCTTTCTATGGCTACACCTTC
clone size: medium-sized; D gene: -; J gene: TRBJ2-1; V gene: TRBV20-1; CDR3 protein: CSADALGENNNEQFF; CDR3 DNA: TGCAGTGCCGACGCCCTCGGGGAAAATAACAATGAGCAGTTCTTC
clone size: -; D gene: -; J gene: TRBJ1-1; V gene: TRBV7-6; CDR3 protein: CASSPGPLRGNTEAFF; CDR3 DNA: TGTGCCAGCAGCCCGGGGCCTCTTCGGGGGAACACTGAAGCTTTCTTT
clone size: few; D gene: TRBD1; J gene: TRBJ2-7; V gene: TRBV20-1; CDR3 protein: CSAKGQTTYEQYF; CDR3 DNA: TGCAGTGCAAAGGGACAGACTACCTACGAGCAGTACTTC
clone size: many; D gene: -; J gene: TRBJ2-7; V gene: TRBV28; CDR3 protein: CASSIVPYEQYF; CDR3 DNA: TGTGCCAGCAGTATCGTCCCCTACGAGCAGTACTTC
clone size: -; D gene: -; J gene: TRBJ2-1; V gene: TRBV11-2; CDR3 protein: CASSSGRAYNEQFF; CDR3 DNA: TGTGCCAGCAGCTCAGGTCGGGCCTACAATGAGCAGTTCTTC
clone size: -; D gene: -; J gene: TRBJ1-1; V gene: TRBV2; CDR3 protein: CASIQMNTEAFF; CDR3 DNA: TGTGCCAGCATCCAGATGAACACTGAAGCTTTCTTT
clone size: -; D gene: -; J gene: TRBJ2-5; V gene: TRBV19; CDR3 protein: CASSISSRQETQYF; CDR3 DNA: TGTGCCAGTAGTATATCGAGCCGCCAAGAGACCCAGTACTTC
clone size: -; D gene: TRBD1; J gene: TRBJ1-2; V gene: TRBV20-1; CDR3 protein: CAWSQGAGGYTF; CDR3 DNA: TGTGCCTGGAGCCAGGGGGCCGGGGGCTACACCTTC
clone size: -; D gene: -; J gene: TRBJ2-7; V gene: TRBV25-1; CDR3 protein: CASSVGGPNYEQYF; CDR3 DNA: TGTGCCAGCAGTGTCGGGGGACCAAACTACGAGCAGTACTTC
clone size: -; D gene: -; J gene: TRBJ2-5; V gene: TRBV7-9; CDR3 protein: CASSSEGETQYF; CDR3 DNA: TGTGCCAGCAGCTCAGAGGGGGAGACCCAGTACTTC
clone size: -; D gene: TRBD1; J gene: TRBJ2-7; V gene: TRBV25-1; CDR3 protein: CASSALQGAGEQYF; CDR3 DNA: TGTGCCAGCAGTGCCCTACAGGGGGCGGGAGAGCAGTACTTC
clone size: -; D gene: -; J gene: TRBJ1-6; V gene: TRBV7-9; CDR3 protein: CASSLAVAGLPPLHF; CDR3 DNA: TGTGCCAGCAGCTTAGCGGTAGCCGGGCTTCCACCCCTCCACTTT
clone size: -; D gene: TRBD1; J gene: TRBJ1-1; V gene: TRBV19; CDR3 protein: CASTPGQGRTEAFF; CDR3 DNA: TGTGCCAGTACCCCCGGACAGGGTAGGACTGAAGCTTTCTTT
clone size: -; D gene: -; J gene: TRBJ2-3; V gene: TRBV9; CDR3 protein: CASSGAYRESTDTQYF; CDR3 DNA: TGTGCCAGCAGCGGAGCGTACAGGGAGAGCACAGATACGCAGTATTTT
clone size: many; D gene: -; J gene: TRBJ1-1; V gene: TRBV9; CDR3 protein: CASSWGLNTEAFF; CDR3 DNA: TGTGCCAGCAGCTGGGGGCTTAACACTGAAGCTTTCTTT
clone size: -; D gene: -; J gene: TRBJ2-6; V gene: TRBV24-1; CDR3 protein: CATSDLRLSGANVLTF; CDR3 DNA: TGTGCCACCAGTGATTTGCGGCTCTCTGGGGCCAACGTCCTGACTTTC
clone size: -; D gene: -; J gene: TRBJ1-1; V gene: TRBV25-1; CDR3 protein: CASKGNQNTEAFF; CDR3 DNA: TGTGCCAGCAAAGGAAATCAAAACACTGAAGCTTTCTTT
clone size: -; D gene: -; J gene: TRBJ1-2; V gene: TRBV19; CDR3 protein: CASTPLHNYGYTF; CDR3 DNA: TGTGCCAGTACTCCCCTCCATAACTATGGCTACACCTTC
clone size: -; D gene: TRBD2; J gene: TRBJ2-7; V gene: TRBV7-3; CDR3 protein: CASSLAGVISHEQYF; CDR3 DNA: TGTGCCAGCAGCTTGGCGGGGGTAATCTCCCACGAGCAGTACTTC
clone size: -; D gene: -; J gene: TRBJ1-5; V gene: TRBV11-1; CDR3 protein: CASSPRTATGNQPQHF; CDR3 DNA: TGTGCCAGCAGCCCCCGGACAGCAACAGGCAATCAGCCCCAGCATTTT